This TCR beta chain was profiled in a study of OX40 agonist ivuxolimab in advanced cancers. Profiling relied on immunoSEQ multiplex PCR, and the TCRdb table lists in-frame clones only, not all of them. The sample lists approximately 44,000 clones, around 93% seen once, with 15% in the top ten. V was pared by 9 bases and J by 4 bases, with 24 bases between. The CDR3 has 16 residues. Per the germline V gene, CDR1 is LNHDA and CDR2 is SQIVND (reference sequence). The sample was CD4+ or CD8+ T cells sorted from blood, taken in a trial of the OX40 agonist ivuxolimab. The TCR originated in an adult with an advanced solid tumor such as melanoma, head and neck, liver or kidney cancer. This chain links TRBV19 with TRBJ1-2, with D unclear. The chain's CDR3 is CASAVTTASGVYGYTF. CDR3 DNA sequence: TGTGCCAGCGCCGTCACTACCGCATCTGGGGTCTATGGCTACACCTTC.